This TCR beta chain was profiled in a study of early T cells in non-severe SARS-CoV-2 infection. About the research overall: The sequenced material was bulk RNA from unsorted whole blood, and its chains were unpaired.

Individual cDNA molecules each received unique molecular identifiers attached to them. A single record per CDR3 protein comes from TCRdb applying MiXCR to the 5' RACE reads. This table holds around 40,000 distinct CDR3 sequences, approximately 11% found once. Concerning this clonotype itself: Its antigen is still unknown.

Whole-study findings and limits: In VDJdb matching, anti-spike CD8 responses were favored while private and CD4 specificities went missing.

Trimming took 8 bases from V and 2 from J, leaving 16 bases between them. Germline values: CDR1 SGHTA, CDR2 FQGNSA. The CDR3 length is 14 residues. Sequenced input: whole blood. This TCR came from an adult who was a healthcare worker with PCR-confirmed SARS-CoV-2 infection or an uninfected control (not recorded which). V is TRBV7-2 and J is TRBJ2-7, with D possibly being TRBD1 (6 bases). DNA for the CDR3: TGTGCCAGCGGGGGCGGACCGATTGCCTACGAGCAGTACTTC. Translating it yields CASGGGPIAYEQYF. The variable domain in full, with the rest retrieved from reference TRBV7-2 and TRBJ2-7, is GAGVSQSPSNKVTEKGKDVELRCDPISGHTALYWYRQSLGQGLEFLIYFQGNSAPDKSGLPSDRFSAERTGGSVSTLTIQRTQQEDSAVYLCASGGGPIAYEQYFGPGTRLTVT.